This T cell receptor beta chain was sequenced in a study of breast tumors, draining lymph nodes, adjacent tissues. Study-wide results and caveats: Tumors had less TCR diversity than lymph nodes, more than nontumor tissue.

Samples came from axillary lymph nodes draining the breast cancer. MiXCR, run by TCRdb on the multiplex PCR reads, gives a single entry per CDR3 protein. The sample lists roughly 260,000 distinct CDR3 sequences, around 30% occurring once. This clonotype was observed many times. Antigen specificity is unknown. Material: axillary lymph node tissue. This clonotype was sampled from a female donor with breast cancer. Some clones in this sample may be carry-over from other donors' samples.

The CDR3 DNA sequence: TGCGCCAGCAGCCAAACCGGACAGGGGAACTATGGCTACACCTTC. It encodes CASSQTGQGNYGYTF. V gene TRBV4-1 combines with J gene TRBJ1-2; 9 nucleotides line up with TRBD1. After removal of 2 bases from V and 2 bases from J, the junction contained 3 bases not matched to a gene. The CDR3 contains 15 residues. Looked up from germline, CDR1 is MGHRA and CDR2 is YSYEKL.